This T cell receptor (beta chain) stems from a study of Graves' ophthalmopathy and Graves' hyperthyroidism. Turning to the study itself: The authors collected peripheral blood at initial diagnosis, before any treatment.

This clonotype came up many times. Its antigen remains unidentified. Amplification of the TCR beta CDR3 regions used RNA transcripts (as template). Second-round multiplex PCR came after a first-round RT-PCR that employed HTBI primers. TCRdb re-derived calls from the multiplex PCR reads in MiXCR, one entry per CDR3 protein. This sample yields 150,000 to 200,000 distinct CDR3 sequences, of which approximately 40% are seen a single time; less than 9.5% belongs to the top ten. Each donor who had ophthalmopathy showed moderate-to-severe activity, a CAS of ≥3, a NOSPECS of ≥4, and a duration under 3 months. Study observations and caveats: Sensitivity reached approximately 88% and specificity 81.08% for a 13-signature model separating ophthalmopathy from stable hyperthyroidism.

The sequenced material came from peripheral blood. The receptor's source is a man aged 25 to 40 with Graves' ophthalmopathy.

The CDR3 region has the DNA TGTGCCAGCAGTAGACTACAGGGGGCGAACGTACAGTATTTT. As protein: CASSRLQGANVQYF. The V gene is TRBV12-3 or TRBV12-4, the J gene TRBJ2-3; 9 nucleotides line up with TRBD1. The CDR3 extends over 14 amino acids. V shed 5 bases, J shed 12 bases, and the junction held 12 bases outside the gene matches.